The next 26 T cell receptor beta chains were all read from a single sample in a study of breast tumors, draining lymph nodes, adjacent tissues. TCRdb processed the multiplex PCR reads anew with MiXCR; each CDR3 protein has one entry. Of about 21,000 distinct CDR3 sequences detected, around 41% appear once; the ten largest clones hold around 22%. Sequencing was carried out using breast tumor tissue. All receptors come from a female donor with breast cancer. Some clones in this sample may be carry-over from other donors' samples.

Many counts were recorded for this clonotype. The chain couples TRBV6-6 to TRBJ2-7; 7 positions agree with TRBD1. The CDR3 runs to 17 residues. From germline, CDR1 is MNHNY and CDR2 SVGAGI (reference sequence). The trim removed 0 bases at V and 2 bases at J, leaving 10 bases unmatched. The CDR3 sequence is CASSYSKTGTDTYEQYF. CDR3 bases: TGTGCCAGCAGTTACTCGAAGACCGGGACAGATACCTACGAGCAGTACTTC.

DNA of the CDR3: TGTGCCAGCAGCCTGGGGGCGTTCGTCTATGGCTACACCTTC. This encodes CASSLGAFVYGYTF. This chain connects TRBV7-9 to TRBJ1-2, with D tentatively TRBD1 (6 bases). The CDR3 length is 14 residues. Germline CDR1 reads SEHNR; CDR2 reads FQNEAQ (reference sequence). Trimming removed 5 bases at V and 4 bases at J, with 14 bases between.

This chain uses TRBV19 with TRBJ1-5; no reliable D call. The germline V gene has CDR1 LNHDA and CDR2 SQIVND (reference sequence). V was trimmed by 4 bases and J by 1 base, leaving 5 bases between them. This CDR3 has 13 amino acids. The CDR3 here is CASSSQSNQPQHF. The CDR3 region has the DNA TGTGCCAGTAGTAGCCAAAGCAATCAGCCCCAGCATTTT.

The V gene is TRBV5-1, the J gene TRBJ1-1; no reliable D call. The V gene lost 3 bases and the J gene lost 5 bases, with 17 bases spanning the gap. CDR3 size: 15 residues. CDR1 and CDR2 (germline): SGHRS, YFSETQ. The CDR3 DNA follows: TGCGCCAGCAGCTCGACACCGACGGCCACGACTGAAGCTTTCTTT. Translating it yields CASSSTPTATTEAFF. Variable domain in full (rest from reference TRBV5-1 and TRBJ1-1): KAGVTQTPRYLIKTRGQQVTLSCSPISGHRSVSWYQQTPGQGLQFLFEYFSETQRNKGNFPGRFSGRQFSNSRSEMNVSTLELGDSALYLCASSSTPTATTEAFFGQGTRLTVV.

This clonotype was observed a few times. The chain is built from TRBV3-1 and TRBJ2-7; TRBD1 matches 9 bases. V trimming: 6 bases; J trimming: 2 bases; junction bases outside the gene matches: 17. Germline lookup yields CDR1 LGHDT and CDR2 YNNKEL (reference sequence). The CDR3 covers 18 residues. CDR3 sequence (DNA): TGTGCCAGCAGTCCTTTTAACCTCCGGGACAGGGCCCCCTACGAGCAGTACTTC. Amino acid sequence: CASSPFNLRDRAPYEQYF.

In its sample, this clonotype was seen many times. This rearrangement joins TRBV5-1 to TRBJ2-5; either TRBD1 or TRBD2 may supply D (6 bases each). Germline V gene lookup returns CDR1 SGHRS and CDR2 YFSETQ. This CDR3 spans 17 amino acids. The V gene lost 6 bases and the J gene lost 4 bases, with 25 bases spanning the gap. CDR3 amino acids: CASTRSGGAGGGETQYF. The CDR3 nucleotides read TGCGCCAGCACTCGATCCGGAGGGGCAGGAGGGGGAGAGACCCAGTACTTC.

With respect to this clonotype: Since a much larger clone is just one base distant, this may be a read error. This chain connects TRBV9 to TRBJ2-7; tentatively, D is TRBD1 (6 bases). Germline-derived CDR1 and CDR2 are SGDLS and YYNGEE. This CDR3 contains 15 residues. CDR3 nucleotide sequence: TGTGCCAGCAGCGCGCAATCCGGGACAACTTACGAGCCGTACTTC. Encoded protein: CASSAQSGTTYEPYF.

In its sample, this clonotype ranks as medium-sized (0.01 to 0.1%). The CDR3 loop reads CASSLARGGYEQYF. The DNA of the CDR3 is TGCGCCAGCAGCTTGGCCCGGGGCGGGTACGAGCAGTACTTC. The genes are TRBV5-1 and TRBJ2-7; D may correspond to TRBD1 or TRBD2 (5 bases each). The CDR3 extends over 14 amino acids. CDR1 is SGHRS and CDR2 is YFSETQ in the germline V gene. Trimming removed 0 bases at V and 4 bases at J, with 11 bases between.

In its sample, this clonotype was seen a few times. Being one base from a much bigger clone, this may be a read error. This sequence joins TRBV5-5 and TRBJ2-3, with TRBD1 matching over 7 bases. Per germline, CDR1 SGHKS and CDR2 YYEKEE (reference sequence). The CDR3 is 15 residues long. Losses at the gene ends were 3 bases for V and 2 bases for J; bases not matched to a gene: 6. The CDR3 coding sequence is TGTGCCAGCAGCTACAGGGGCCCGTCCACAGATACGCAGTATTTT. Translating it yields CASSYRGPSTDTQYF. The variable domain in full, with the rest retrieved from reference TRBV5-5 and TRBJ2-3, is DAGVTQSPTHLIKTRGQQVTLRCSPISGHKSVSWYQQVLGQGPQFIFQYYEKEERGRGNFPDRFSARQFPNYSSELNVNALLLGDSALYLCASSYRGPSTDTQYFGPGTRLTVL.

This clonotype has ten or more counts. The rearrangement joins TRBV5-6 to TRBJ2-3; the D gene could be TRBD1 or TRBD2 (5 bases each). The CDR3 has 20 residues. Germline-derived CDR1 and CDR2 are SGHDT and YYEEEE. V gave up 2 bases and J gave up 1 base, with 26 bases separating them. The DNA for the CDR3 is TGTGCCAGCAGCTTCTGGCAACGGGGCCGGGGTTCCCTCGGCACAGATACGCAGTATTTT. This gives the protein CASSFWQRGRGSLGTDTQYF.

This clonotype was observed a few times. The V gene is TRBV27, the J gene TRBJ1-6, with unresolved D. V lost 4 bases to trimming and J lost 7 bases, with 8 bases between them. CDR3 length equals 13 residues. Germline CDR1 reads MNHEY; CDR2 reads SMNVEV (reference sequence). CDR3 sequence reads: CASSSRSNSPLHF. As DNA, the CDR3 is TGTGCCAGCAGTTCCCGGAGCAATTCACCCCTCCACTTT.

This chain links TRBV10-3 with TRBJ1-2, with a tentative D call TRBD1 (5 bases). The CDR3 has 13 residues. V lost 2 bases and J 2 bases, leaving 6 bases between the germline ends. Germline CDR1 is ENHRY and CDR2 is SYGVKD. DNA of the CDR3: TGTGCCATCAGTGAGGAGGGGAACTATGGCTACACCTTC. It translates to CAISEEGNYGYTF.

This rearrangement joins TRBV4-1 to TRBJ2-7, with D perhaps matching TRBD1 (6 bases). Germline V gene sequence: CDR1 MGHRA, CDR2 YSYEKL. The CDR3 is 16 amino acids. V was shortened by 1 base and J by 2 bases, with 15 bases between the two germline ends. As DNA, the CDR3 is TGCGCCAGCAGCCAAGTTCCCGTTCGACAGGCCTACGAGCAGTACTTC. Its translation: CASSQVPVRQAYEQYF.

The chain has TRBV4-1 and TRBJ2-7; tentatively, D is TRBD1 (6 bases). Trimming took off 0 bases at V and 2 bases at J, with 11 bases between the two ends. The CDR3 sequence is 15 residues long. The germline V gene has CDR1 MGHRA and CDR2 YSYEKL. Here the CDR3 reads CASSQDNKGAYEQYF. The CDR3 coding sequence is TGCGCCAGCAGCCAAGATAACAAGGGGGCCTACGAGCAGTACTTC.

The chain employs TRBV6-5 and TRBJ1-6; D is unclear. V lost 2 bases, J lost 7 bases, and 9 bases lay in between. The CDR3 consists of 14 residues. Germline V gene lookup returns CDR1 MNHEY and CDR2 SVGAGI. The CDR3 nucleotides are TGTGCCAGCAGTTACAGTTTACTCAATTCACCCCTCCACTTT. This translates into CASSYSLLNSPLHF.

The rearrangement links TRBV28 to TRBJ2-7, with D hard to call. This CDR3 is 12 amino acids long. In germline, CDR1 is MDHEN, CDR2 SYDVKM. With 3 bases removed from V and 4 bases from J, the gap between germline ends came to 7 bases. The chain's CDR3 is CASSFALYEQYF. CDR3 sequence (DNA): TGTGCCAGCAGTTTTGCCCTATACGAGCAGTACTTC.

In its sample, this clonotype was seen many times. The J gene is TRBJ2-7, the V gene TRBV12-3 or TRBV12-4; 10 bases map to TRBD2. After removal of 8 bases from V and 5 bases from J, the junction contained 9 bases not matched to a gene. This CDR3 has 14 residues. The CDR3 region has the DNA TGTGCCAGCCGATCTAGCGGGAGTCTAAACGAGCAGTACTTC. Its translation is CASRSSGSLNEQYF.

This chain joins TRBV7-9 and TRBJ1-4, with TRBD1 as a possible D gene (5 bases). V was cut by 1 base and J by 4 bases, with 10 bases left in between. Germline V gene lookup returns CDR1 SEHNR and CDR2 FQNEAQ (reference sequence). The CDR3 spans 15 residues. This CDR3 reads CASSLDLGVNEKLFF. The CDR3 DNA sequence: TGTGCCAGCAGCTTAGACCTGGGGGTTAATGAAAAACTGTTTTTT.

This clonotype was seen at least ten times. This chain joins TRBV4-3 and TRBJ1-2; 7 bases are a match to TRBD1. V was clipped by 9 bases and J by 2 bases; unmatched bases: 6. CDR1 is LGHNA and CDR2 is YSLEER in the germline V gene. This CDR3 contains 13 residues. The CDR3 sequence: CAREATGNYGYTF. Written as DNA, the CDR3 is TGCGCCAGAGAGGCGACAGGGAACTATGGCTACACCTTC.

The chain has TRBV12-3 or TRBV12-4 and TRBJ2-1, with unresolved D. With 6 bases removed from V and 0 bases from J, the gap between germline ends came to 6 bases. The CDR3 runs to 13 residues. In DNA, the CDR3 is TGTGCCAGCAGACGTAGCTCCTACAATGAGCAGTTCTTC. Protein product: CASRRSSYNEQFF.

There are many counts of this clonotype. The chain carries TRBV7-2 and TRBJ2-7; tentative D call: TRBD2 (6 bases). CDR3 size: 15 residues. Per germline, CDR1 SGHTA and CDR2 FQGNSA. Trimming shortened V by 5 bases and J by 2 bases, and 16 bases separated the two germline ends. The CDR3: CASSPHPGEAYEQYF. The CDR3 nucleotides are TGTGCCAGCAGCCCTCACCCGGGGGAGGCCTACGAGCAGTACTTC.

This clonotype showed up just a few times. The junction does not match germline at one end; this may be a read error. The chain combines TRBV24-1 with TRBJ1-6; D is perhaps TRBD1 (6 bases). Germline assignment: CDR1 KGHDR and CDR2 SFDVKD. This CDR3 spans 14 amino acids. The CDR3 loop is CATSGGEPKFPPHF. Written as DNA, the CDR3 is TGTGCCACCAGCGGGGGCGAACCAAAATTCCCCCCCCACTTT.

The sample holds many counts of this clonotype. The gene calls are TRBV5-1 and TRBJ2-5; 10 positions agree with TRBD2. This CDR3 has 15 residues. The V and J ends lost 2 bases and 6 bases, in that order; junction bases with no gene match: 7. Germline loops: CDR1 SGHRS, CDR2 YFSETQ. CDR3 amino acids: CASSFRDSGGQTQYF. CDR3 nucleotide sequence: TGCGCCAGCAGCTTCAGAGATAGCGGGGGGCAGACCCAGTACTTC.

V is TRBV7-9 and J is TRBJ2-3, with 16 bases fitting TRBD2. Per the germline V gene, CDR1 is SEHNR and CDR2 is FQNEAQ (reference sequence). The CDR3 covers 18 residues. Trimming at V came to 5 bases and at J to 7 bases, leaving 12 bases not matched to a gene. CDR3 sequence (DNA): TGTGCCAGCAGCCCGGGACTAGCGGGAGGGTTAACGGCACATACGCAGTATTTT. Translating it yields CASSPGLAGGLTAHTQYF.

Many counts were recorded for this clonotype. This chain uses TRBV5-6 with TRBJ1-2; D might be TRBD1 (5 bases). Germline V gives CDR1 SGHDT, CDR2 YYEEEE. V lost 4 bases to trimming and J lost 0 bases, with 16 bases between them. The CDR3 is made up of 16 amino acids. CDR3: CASSPGTSVANYGYTF. For the CDR3, the DNA is TGTGCCAGCAGCCCTGGGACGTCAGTAGCTAACTATGGCTACACCTTC.

The CDR3 DNA reads as TGTGCCAGCAGTGAAGACAGGTGGAATCAGCCCCAGCATTTT. Translated: CASSEDRWNQPQHF. V usage is TRBV6-6 and J usage is TRBJ1-5; D is possibly TRBD1 (6 bases). Germline CDR1 reads MNHNY; CDR2 reads SVGAGI (reference sequence). With 5 bases removed from V and 4 bases from J, the gap between germline ends came to 12 bases. The length of the CDR3 is 14 residues.